Following are 11 T cell receptor beta chains from one sample sequenced in a study of blood T cell repertoires in COVID-19. Some clones are missing from TCRdb's copy, which holds only in-frame ones; the method was immunoSEQ multiplex PCR. Of 360,000 or so clones listed, more than 85% are singletons. Sequences were obtained from PBMCs or T cells enriched from blood (not recorded which). Every receptor here comes from a woman aged 25 to 39 who had recovered from COVID-19.

This clone was observed a few times. The chain joins TRBV14 to TRBJ1-1, with 8 bases aligning to TRBD1. This CDR3 is 12 amino acids long. Germline CDR1 reads SGHDN; CDR2 reads FVKESK. V dropped 3 bases and J dropped 13; count of bases not matched to a gene: 7. CDR3 nucleotides: TGTGCCAGCAGCCAGACAGGGGACTATCATTTCTTT. Translating it yields CASSQTGDYHFF. Looking up the rest from reference TRBV14 and TRBJ1-1 gives the full variable domain: EAGVTQFPSHSVIEKGQTVTLRCDPISGHDNLYWYRRVMGKEIKFLLHFVKESKQDESGMPNNRFLAERTGGTYSTLKVQPAELEDSGVYFCASSQTGDYHFFGQGTRLTVV.

This rearrangement joins TRBV21-1 to TRBJ2-5; the table's TRBD2 call for D was not verified on the DNA. TRBV21-1 is termed a pseudogene. This CDR3 comprises 15 residues. CDR3 protein: CASSKWLARQETQYF. In nucleotides, the CDR3 is TGTGCCAGCAGCAAATGGCTCGCTAGGCAAGAGACCCAGTACTTC.

The CDR3 region is CASKKTGGHYEQYF. DNA for the CDR3: TGTGCCAGCAAGAAAACAGGGGGACACTACGAGCAGTACTTC. The chain combines TRBV28 with TRBJ2-7, with 8 bases matching TRBD1. Unmatched junction bases numbered 8, after V lost 7 bases and J lost 3 bases. CDR3 size: 14 residues. The germline V gene encodes CDR1 MDHEN and CDR2 SYDVKM.

V and J are TRBV7-9 and TRBJ1-5; 8 bases line up with TRBD1. Germline V gene sequence: CDR1 SEHNR, CDR2 FQNEAQ (reference sequence). Losses at the gene ends were 5 bases for V and 10 bases for J; bases not matched to a gene: 7. This CDR3 has 13 amino acids. The CDR3 reads CASSPGQGNPQHF. The CDR3 nucleotides are TGTGCCAGCAGCCCTGGACAGGGCAATCCCCAGCATTTT.

CDR3 in amino acids: CASSLSIGDIQGNNEQFF. The DNA of the CDR3 is TGTGCCAGCAGTTTATCGATTGGAGATATACAGGGGAACAATGAGCAGTTCTTC. V gene TRBV27 combines with J gene TRBJ2-1; 7 bases are shared with TRBD1. CDR1 is MNHEY, CDR2 SMNVEV, per germline (reference sequence). The CDR3 extends over 18 amino acids. V was pared by 0 bases and J by 5 bases, with 13 bases of the junction left unmatched.

The rearrangement joins TRBV9 to TRBJ2-1, with 10 bases fitting TRBD2. The CDR3 contains 16 residues. V shed 2 bases, J shed 0 bases, and the junction held 2 bases outside the gene matches. The germline gives CDR1 SGDLS, CDR2 YYNGEE. The CDR3 sequence: CASSVTSGDSYNEQFF. As DNA, the CDR3 is TGTGCCAGCAGCGTTACTAGCGGGGACTCCTACAATGAGCAGTTCTTC.

J is TRBJ1-2 and V is TRBV28; the match to TRBD1 covers 7 bases. This CDR3 region has 15 residues. CDR1 and CDR2 from the germline V gene are MDHEN and SYDVKM. Trimming cost V 2 bases and J 4 bases; bases outside gene matches: 7. DNA for the CDR3: TGTGCCAGCAGTTTAGTGGAAGGGGGCTTCTATGGCTACACCTTC. Translated: CASSLVEGGFYGYTF.

The rearrangement uses TRBV19 and TRBJ1-6; D not certain. This CDR3 spans 14 amino acids. V was clipped by 2 bases and J by 14 bases, with 16 bases between them. From germline, CDR1 is LNHDA and CDR2 SQIVND (reference sequence). This CDR3 reads CASSIMGDDGALHF. As DNA, the CDR3 is TGTGCCAGTAGTATAATGGGTGATGACGGAGCCCTCCACTTT.

Here the CDR3 reads CASSVVAGNSYGYTF. CDR3 sequence (DNA): TGTGCCAGCAGCGTAGTGGCAGGGAATTCCTATGGCTACACCTTC. The J gene is TRBJ1-2, the V gene TRBV9; tentatively, D is TRBD1 (5 bases). CDR1 and CDR2 (germline): SGDLS, YYNGEE. V was trimmed by 0 bases and J by 4 bases, leaving 13 bases between them. The CDR3 has 15 amino acids.

The CDR3: CASSWTSGGLETQYF. CDR3 DNA: TGTGCCAGCAGCTGGACTAGCGGGGGTCTTGAGACCCAGTACTTC. The V call is TRBV6-5, the J call TRBJ2-5; 13 bases are a match to TRBD2. Germline V CDR1 and CDR2: MNHEY, SVGAGI. V was clipped by 6 bases and J by 5 bases; unmatched bases: 6. This CDR3 is 15 amino acids long.

The CDR3 DNA reads as TGTGCCAGCAGCTTTACAGGGCCCAGTGGCGGGGAGCTGTTTTTT. Amino acids: CASSFTGPSGGELFF. The V call is TRBV7-2, the J call TRBJ2-2, with D tentatively TRBD1 (6 bases). This CDR3 is built from 15 residues. V lost 3 bases, J lost 7 bases, and 15 bases lay in between. Looked up from germline, CDR1 is SGHTA and CDR2 is FQGNSA.